The 12 T cell receptor beta chains listed next were all sequenced from one sample in a study of blood T cell repertoires in COVID-19 (TCRdb year 2020). Library method: the immunoSEQ multiplex PCR assay. Not all clones reach the TCRdb copy of this immuneACCESS table, which keeps in-frame sequences only. Checked studies attribute under half of the gap to unresolved V genes and leave the rest unexplained. This sample lists approximately 240,000 clones; around nine tenths were detected once. The ten largest clones capture over 1.5% of the sample. Sequenced input: PBMCs or T cells enriched from blood (not recorded which). The receptors were sampled from a woman younger than 30 who had recovered from COVID-19.

A single count supports this clone. This CDR3 is CASRWTGYNEQFF. The CDR3 coding sequence is TGTGCCAGCAGGTGGACAGGCTACAATGAGCAGTTCTTC. This sequence joins TRBV5-4 and TRBJ2-1, with 7 positions matching TRBD1. This CDR3 is 13 amino acids long. Losses at the gene ends were 5 bases for V and 3 bases for J; bases not matched to a gene: 2. Germline values: CDR1 SGHNT, CDR2 YYREEE (reference sequence).

V is TRBV25-1 and J is TRBJ1-2; TRBD1 aligns across 8 bases. V lost 5 bases to trimming and J lost 8 bases; unmatched junction nucleotides: 10. This CDR3 has 14 amino acids. Germline V CDR1 and CDR2: MGHDK, SYGVNS. The CDR3 spells CASSSQGAFSGYTF. The CDR3 DNA follows: TGTGCCAGCAGTAGTCAGGGGGCTTTTAGCGGCTACACCTTC.

The gene calls are TRBV7-9 and TRBJ1-2; 9 bases match TRBD1. This CDR3 has 17 residues. Germline-derived CDR1 and CDR2 are SEHNR and FQNEAQ (reference sequence). After removal of 1 base from V and 7 bases from J, the junction contained 13 bases not matched to a gene. The CDR3, as DNA: TGTGCCAGCAGCTTAGAATTGGGGGACAGGGATTTTGGTGGCTACACCTTC. Translation gives CASSLELGDRDFGGYTF. The entire variable domain, with the rest obtained from reference TRBV7-9 and TRBJ1-2, is as follows: DTGVSQNPRHKITKRGQNVTFRCDPISEHNRLYWYRQTLGQGPEFLTYFQNEAQLEKSRLLSDRFSAERPKGSFSTLEIQRTEQGDSAMYLCASSLELGDRDFGGYTFGSGTRLTVV.

The chain links TRBV4-2 to TRBJ2-7, with a weak D call TRBD2 (6 bases). This CDR3 comprises 16 residues. The germline CDR1 and CDR2 sequences are LGHNA and YNFKEQ. V lost 4 bases and J 5 bases, leaving 21 bases between the germline ends. The CDR3 is CASSPADPGGVDEQYF. Here the CDR3 DNA reads TGTGCCAGCAGCCCCGCGGATCCCGGGGGAGTGGACGAGCAGTACTTC.

The V gene is TRBV18, the J gene TRBJ1-2, with 9 positions matching TRBD1. This CDR3 has 14 amino acids. Germline CDR1 KGHSH, CDR2 LQKENI. The ends lost 3 bases at V and 13 bases at J; junction bases unmatched: 12. CDR3 nucleotides: TGTGCCAGCTCACCCGGGACAGGGACGGACTTTGGCACCTTC. This encodes CASSPGTGTDFGTF.

This chain uses TRBV7-3 with TRBJ1-1; D uncertain. This CDR3 is built from 15 residues. In germline, CDR1 is SGHTA, CDR2 FQGTGA. Trimming cost V 4 bases and J 3 bases, with 15 bases left between them. The CDR3 region is CASSSSGFSYTEAFF. Here the CDR3 DNA reads TGTGCCAGCAGCTCCTCCGGGTTCAGCTACACTGAAGCTTTCTTT.

The chain employs TRBV28 and TRBJ2-7; D unclear. V lost 7 bases and J lost 2, with 9 bases in between. Germline V gene lookup returns CDR1 MDHEN and CDR2 SYDVKM. This CDR3 region has 12 residues. The CDR3 coding sequence is TGTGCCAGCACCGGTGCCCCCTACGAGCAGTACTTC. Its protein is CASTGAPYEQYF.

This clone was counted between two and nine times. This chain's CDR3 is CASSRGEGNQPQHF. CDR3 nucleotide sequence: TGCGCCAGCAGTAGAGGGGAGGGCAATCAGCCCCAGCATTTT. The chain couples TRBV5-1 to TRBJ1-5, with D perhaps matching TRBD1 (5 bases). Germline CDR1 reads SGHRS; CDR2 reads YFSETQ. V was clipped by 5 bases and J by 2 bases, with 11 bases between them. CDR3 size: 14 residues.

The chain combines TRBV2 with TRBJ1-4; tentative D call: TRBD1 (6 bases). V shed 6 bases and J shed 2 bases, with 22 bases lying between them. This CDR3 is 18 amino acids long. The germline V gene has CDR1 SNHLY and CDR2 FYNNEI. Here the CDR3 reads CASRKRTQGDVTNEKLFF. The CDR3 DNA is TGTGCCAGCAGGAAGAGGACACAGGGAGATGTCACTAATGAAAAACTGTTTTTT.

The genes are TRBV2 and TRBJ2-6, with D hard to call. The CDR3 has 14 residues. The V gene's germline CDR1 is SNHLY and CDR2 FYNNEI. V gave up 7 bases and J gave up 2 bases, with 9 bases separating them. The CDR3, as DNA: TGTGCCAGCATAAGAGATACTGGGGCCAACGTCCTGACTTTC. It translates to CASIRDTGANVLTF. Looking up the rest from reference TRBV2 and TRBJ2-6 gives the full variable domain: EPEVTQTPSHQVTQMGQEVILRCVPISNHLYFYWYRQILGQKVEFLVSFYNNEISEKSEIFDDQFSVERPDGSNFTLKIRSTKLEDSAMYFCASIRDTGANVLTFGAGSRLTVL.

The V and J genes are TRBV9 and TRBJ2-6; 7 bases map to TRBD1. This CDR3 contains 14 residues. J was trimmed by 6 bases and V by 3 bases; bases with no gene match: 3. From germline, CDR1 is SGDLS and CDR2 YYNGEE. Here the CDR3 DNA reads TGTGCCAGCAGCGCACAGGGGACGGCCAACGTCCTGACTTTC. Its translation: CASSAQGTANVLTF. Using reference TRBV9 and TRBJ2-6 for the parts outside the CDR3, the full variable domain is DSGVTQTPKHLITATGQRVTLRCSPRSGDLSVYWYQQSLDQGLQFLIQYYNGEERAKGNILERFSAQQFPDLHSELNLSSLELGDSALYFCASSAQGTANVLTFGAGSRLTVL.

This chain connects TRBV10-3 to TRBJ2-3; D gene ambiguous. The CDR3 extends over 14 amino acids. CDR1 ENHRY and CDR2 SYGVKD come from the germline V gene. The V end lost 0 bases, the J end lost 2 bases, and 6 bases lay between the germline ends. CDR3 loop: CAISESVPTDTQYF. The CDR3 nucleotides read TGTGCCATCAGTGAGTCCGTCCCCACAGATACGCAGTATTTT.